This T cell receptor (beta chain) was obtained from a study of blood T cell repertoires in COVID-19. About the study: Samples representing acute and convalescent COVID-19 were sourced from the United States, Italy and Spain. The analysed material was cDNA or gDNA that came from T cells, B-cell-depleted T cells, or PBMCs.

This clone was found a few times. In the study's own analysis: Researchers report that nucleated cell counts were estimated from reference gene primer amplification. Some clones are missing from TCRdb's copy, which holds only in-frame ones; the method was immunoSEQ multiplex PCR. The DNA was the basis for D and trimming; V, J and clone size are from that table. The sample records 290,000 or so clones, roughly 85% being singletons. Germline CDR1 reads KGHSH; CDR2 reads LQKENI. This CDR3 has 15 residues. V shed 2 bases and J shed 2 bases, with 10 bases lying between them. The rearrangement uses TRBV18 and TRBJ1-5, with no clear D. Sequencing was performed on peripheral blood. The sequence derives from a man in his forties or fifties with active or convalescent COVID-19. CDR3 sequence reads: CASSPMGSRNQPQHF. The DNA for the CDR3 is TGTGCCAGCTCACCAATGGGCTCCCGCAATCAGCCCCAGCATTTT.